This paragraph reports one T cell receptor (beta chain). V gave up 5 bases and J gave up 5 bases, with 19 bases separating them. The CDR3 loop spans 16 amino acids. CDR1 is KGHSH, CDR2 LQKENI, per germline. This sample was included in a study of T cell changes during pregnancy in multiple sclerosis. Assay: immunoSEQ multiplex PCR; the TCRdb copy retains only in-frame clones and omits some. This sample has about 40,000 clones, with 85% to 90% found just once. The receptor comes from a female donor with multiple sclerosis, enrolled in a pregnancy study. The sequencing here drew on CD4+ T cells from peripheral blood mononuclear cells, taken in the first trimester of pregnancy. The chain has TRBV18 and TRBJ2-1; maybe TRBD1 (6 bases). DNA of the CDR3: TGTGCCAGCTCATCTATAGAGGGGGAAGAGAACAATGAGCAGTTCTTC. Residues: CASSSIEGEENNEQFF.